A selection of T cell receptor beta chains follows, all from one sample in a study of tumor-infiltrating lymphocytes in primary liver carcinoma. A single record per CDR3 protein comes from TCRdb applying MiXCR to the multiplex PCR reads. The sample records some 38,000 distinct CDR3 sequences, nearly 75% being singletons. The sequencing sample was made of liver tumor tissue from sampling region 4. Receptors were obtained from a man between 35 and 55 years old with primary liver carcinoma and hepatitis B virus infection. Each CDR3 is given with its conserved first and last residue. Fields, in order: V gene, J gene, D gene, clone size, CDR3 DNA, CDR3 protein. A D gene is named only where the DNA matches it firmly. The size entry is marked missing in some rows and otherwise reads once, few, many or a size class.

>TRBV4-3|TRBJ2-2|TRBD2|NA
TGCGCCAGCAGCCAAGATAGCCCAGGACTAGCTGGCCTGGGGGAGCTGCTTTTT
CASSQDSPGLAGLGELLF
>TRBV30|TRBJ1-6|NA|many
TGTGCCTGGAGGCTGAATTCACCCCTCCACTTT
CAWRLNSPLHF
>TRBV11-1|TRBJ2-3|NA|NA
TGTGCCAGCAGCCTAATGTCAGACACAAATACGCAGTATTTT
CASSLMSDTNTQYF
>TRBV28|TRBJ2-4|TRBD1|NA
TGTACCAGCAGACCCCCGGGACAGGGAAACATTCAGTACTTC
CTSRPPGQGNIQYF
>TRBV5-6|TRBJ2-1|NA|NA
TGTGCCAGCAGCTTGGGAGGGAGCCGCTTTGGGTACAGTGAGCAGTTCTTC
CASSLGGSRFGYSEQFF
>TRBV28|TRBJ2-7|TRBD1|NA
TGTGCCAGCAGATTAGAGAGGGGGCGCATTCACGAGCAGTACTTC
CASRLERGRIHEQYF
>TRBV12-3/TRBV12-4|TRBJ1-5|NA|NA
TGTGTCAGCACGCGGGGCTCCGCAATAAATCAGCCCCAGCATTTC
CVSTRGSAINQPQHF
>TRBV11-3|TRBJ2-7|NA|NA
TGTGCCAACAGCGTGAGTCAGTCCTACGAGCAGTACTTC
CANSVSQSYEQYF
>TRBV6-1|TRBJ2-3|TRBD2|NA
TGTACCAGTACTGAAATAGCGGGATGGAGGACAGATACGCAGTATTTT
CTSTEIAGWRTDTQYF
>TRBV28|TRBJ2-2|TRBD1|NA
TGTGCCAGCAGTGCGAGGACAGGGAGGACCGGGCAGCTGTTTTTC
CASSARTGRTGQLFF
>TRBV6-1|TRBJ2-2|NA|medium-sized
TGTGCCAGCAGTGAAGCTGACACCGGGGAGCTGTTTTTT
CASSEADTGELFF
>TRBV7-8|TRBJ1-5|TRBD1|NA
TGTGCTAGCAGCTTAGGGACAGGGAAAAATCAGCCCCAGCATTTT
CASSLGTGKNQPQHF
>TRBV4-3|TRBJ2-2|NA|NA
TGCGCCAGCAACCAAGGTTGGTACGGGGAACTGTTTTTT
CASNQGWYGELFF
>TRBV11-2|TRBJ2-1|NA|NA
TGTGTCAGTAGCTTAGATATCGGGCGGGAGCAGTTCTTC
CVSSLDIGREQFF
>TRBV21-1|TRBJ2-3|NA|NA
TGTGCCAGCAGCAGAGAACCTGCCAGGGACTCAGATACGCAGTATTTT
CASSREPARDSDTQYF
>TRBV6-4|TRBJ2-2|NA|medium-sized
TGTGCCAGCAGTGCGGAAGGGGCAGGGGAGCTGTTTTTT
CASSAEGAGELFF
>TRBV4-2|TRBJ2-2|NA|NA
TGTGCCAACAGCCAAGGGGGGGCAGACCCCACCGGGGAGCAGTTTTTT
CANSQGGADPTGEQFF
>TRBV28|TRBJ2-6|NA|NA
TGTGTCAGCAGCTCCCCTGCTGGGGCCAACGTCCTGACTTTC
CVSSSPAGANVLTF
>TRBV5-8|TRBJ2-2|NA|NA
TGTGCCAGCAGCTGTTCCTTGAACGCCGGGGACCTGTTTTTT
CASSCSLNAGDLFF
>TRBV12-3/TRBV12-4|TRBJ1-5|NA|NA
TGTACTAGCAGCCGCCTTTCAGGGAGCAATAGCAATCAGCCCATGCATTTT
CTSSRLSGSNSNQPMHF
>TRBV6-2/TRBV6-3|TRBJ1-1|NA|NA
TGTGCCAGCAGTTCCCACCTTCGTAATAAAGCTTTCTTT
CASSSHLRNKAFF
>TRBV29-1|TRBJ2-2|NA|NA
TGCAACGTTGAACGGTTGGACATGGTGGGCACCGGGGAGCTGTTTTTT
CNVERLDMVGTGELFF
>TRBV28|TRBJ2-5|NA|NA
TGTGCCAGCGGACCGACAGAACAAGAGACCCAGTATTTC
CASGPTEQETQYF
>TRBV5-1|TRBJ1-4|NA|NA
TGCGCCAGCAGCTTGAATAGCCGACCGAATGAAAAACTATTTTTT
CASSLNSRPNEKLFF
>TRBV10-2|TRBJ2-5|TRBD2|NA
TGCGCCAACAGTGGGGGACTAGTGGGAGGAGGGCAAGAGACCCACTACTTC
CANSGGLVGGGQETHYF